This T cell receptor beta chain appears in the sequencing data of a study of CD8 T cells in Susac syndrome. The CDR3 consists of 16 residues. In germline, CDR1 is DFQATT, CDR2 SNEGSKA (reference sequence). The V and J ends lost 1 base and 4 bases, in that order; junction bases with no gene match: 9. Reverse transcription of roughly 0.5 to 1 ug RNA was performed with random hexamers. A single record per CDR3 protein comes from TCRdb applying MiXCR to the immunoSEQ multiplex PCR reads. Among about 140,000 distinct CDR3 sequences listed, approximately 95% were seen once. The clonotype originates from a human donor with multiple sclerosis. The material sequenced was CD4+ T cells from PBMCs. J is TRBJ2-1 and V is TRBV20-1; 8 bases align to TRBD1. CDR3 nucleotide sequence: TGCAGTGCTAGAGCGCCGGGACAGGCAGCGTACAATGAGCAGTTCTTC. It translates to CSARAPGQAAYNEQFF.